What follows is one TCR beta chain and its context. Its cognate antigen is unknown. The CDR3 has 16 amino acids. Germline trimming cut 1 base from V and 7 bases from J; bases unmatched to any gene: 9. Germline V gene sequence: CDR1 LGHNA, CDR2 YNFKEQ. The method was immunoSEQ multiplex PCR; TCRdb's version includes in-frame clones alone and lacks a portion of them. Counted here are nearly 10,000 clones, about two thirds occurring once; the ten biggest clones make up approximately 8.7%. This entry is derived from a study of immune cell composition in non-small cell lung cancer. Study-level points and caveats: Smoking pack-years did not significantly correlate with tumour TCR-beta clonality.

The receptor's source is a human donor with non-small cell lung cancer. The sample was lung tumor tissue. The V and J genes are TRBV4-2 and TRBJ1-4, with 7 bases that match TRBD1. CDR3 sequence reads: CASSQGTDRAFEKLFF. CDR3 DNA: TGTGCCAGCAGCCAAGGCACTGACAGGGCCTTTGAAAAACTGTTTTTT.